The clone carrying this TCR beta chain was picked up many times. Its antigen is as yet unknown. This sample is part of a study of naive and memory T cell subsets. The germline V and J ends were trimmed by 6 bases and 7 bases, with 19 bases remaining between them. The V gene's germline CDR1 is DFQATT and CDR2 SNEGSKA (reference sequence). This CDR3 has 14 residues. TCR cDNA received a 3' ligated oligonucleotide that carried a UMI. Unsorted total RNA, roughly 1 to 1000 ng, was DNase treated before reverse transcription. Ligated cDNA underwent four rounds of PCR with nested alpha and beta constant region primers and SP2. Alpha and beta constant region primers primed reverse transcription for blood and skin samples. TCRdb redid the calling of the 5' RACE reads with MiXCR, one entry per CDR3 protein. Seen here are more than 45,000 distinct CDR3 sequences, around 7.3% observed once, and the top ten hold almost 10%.

Study-wide results and limits: The RNA method is potentially sensitive to activation and differentiation changes.

The receptor was derived from a male donor in good health. This chain connects TRBV20-1 to TRBJ1-5; D is uncertain. CDR3 protein: CSASLQPIGQPQHF. CDR3 coding DNA: TGCAGTGCCTCTTTACAGCCTATTGGCCAGCCCCAGCATTTT.